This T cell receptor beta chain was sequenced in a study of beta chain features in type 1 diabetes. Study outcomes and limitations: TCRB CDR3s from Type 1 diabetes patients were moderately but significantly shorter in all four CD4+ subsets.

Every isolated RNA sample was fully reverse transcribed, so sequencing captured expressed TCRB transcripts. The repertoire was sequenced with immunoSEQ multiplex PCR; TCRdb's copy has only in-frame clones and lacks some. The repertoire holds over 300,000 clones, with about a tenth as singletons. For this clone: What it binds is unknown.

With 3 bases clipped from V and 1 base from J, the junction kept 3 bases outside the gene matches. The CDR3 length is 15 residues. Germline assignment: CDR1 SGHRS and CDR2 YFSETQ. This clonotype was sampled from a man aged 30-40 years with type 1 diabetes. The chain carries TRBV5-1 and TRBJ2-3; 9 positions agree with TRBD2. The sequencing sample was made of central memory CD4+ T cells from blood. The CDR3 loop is CASSWGLAGTDTQYF. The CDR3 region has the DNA TGCGCCAGCAGCTGGGGACTAGCCGGCACAGATACGCAGTATTTT.